This T cell receptor (beta chain) came from a study of T cell changes during pregnancy in multiple sclerosis. Assay: immunoSEQ multiplex PCR; the TCRdb copy retains only in-frame clones and omits some. Among about 81,000 clones listed, less than 95% were seen once. The CDR3 totals 16 residues. Trimming pared 0 bases from V and 1 base from J, leaving 12 bases between. The V gene's germline CDR1 is KGHSH and CDR2 LQKENI. The rearrangement links TRBV18 to TRBJ1-1; the D gene is possibly TRBD1 (5 bases). The source was peripheral blood, collected in the third trimester of pregnancy. This clonotype originated in a female donor with multiple sclerosis, enrolled in a pregnancy study. CDR3 nucleotides: TGTGCCAGCTCACCACCTGGGGCACGGCCGAACACTGAAGCTTTCTTT. Its protein is CASSPPGARPNTEAFF.